The next 7 T cell receptor beta chains were all read from a single sample in a study of shared clonotypes between healthy human individuals. The method was immunoSEQ multiplex PCR; TCRdb's version includes in-frame clones alone and lacks a portion of them. Of about 2.1 million clones listed, around 93% were seen once; the top ten hold 1.5% to 2%. Naive CD8 cells lacked CD45RO, underwent positive selection for CCR7 and left out terminally differentiated effector memory CD45RA+ cells. Sequencing was done on a sample of naive CD8+ T cells from PBMCs. Source of these receptors: a man between 18 and 29 years old in good health. Some clones in this sample may be carry-over from other donors' samples.

The chain has TRBV15 and TRBJ2-3; maybe TRBD1 (5 bases). This CDR3 spans 12 amino acids. The germline gives CDR1 LNHNV, CDR2 YYDKDF (reference sequence). V shed 2 bases and J shed 6 bases, with 6 bases lying between them. CDR3 bases: TGTGCCACCAGCAGATCAGGGGATACGCAGTATTTT. Amino acid sequence: CATSRSGDTQYF.

The count of this clone is one. The chain couples TRBV9 to TRBJ2-2, with D unclear. The CDR3 covers 18 residues. Trimming removed 0 bases at V and 0 bases at J, with 15 bases between. CDR1 and CDR2 (germline): SGDLS, YYNGEE. The CDR3 loop reads CASSVVLWSETNTGELFF. CDR3 nucleotides: TGTGCCAGCAGCGTAGTTCTATGGTCTGAGACGAACACCGGGGAGCTGTTTTTT.

The chain carries TRBV28 and TRBJ1-1; 11 bases are a match to TRBD1. Germline trimming cut 2 bases from V and 1 base from J; bases unmatched to any gene: 9. This CDR3 is built from 18 residues. Looked up from germline, CDR1 is MDHEN and CDR2 is SYDVKM. CDR3 sequence (DNA): TGTGCCAGCAGTTTAATGTCCGGACAGGGGGCCCAGAACACTGAAGCTTTCTTT. This gives the protein CASSLMSGQGAQNTEAFF.

This rearrangement joins TRBV9 to TRBJ2-3; no definite D call. Trimming stripped 2 bases from V and 6 bases from J, with 13 bases between. CDR1 and CDR2 (germline): SGDLS, YYNGEE. The CDR3 extends over 14 amino acids. Written as DNA, the CDR3 is TGTGCCAGCAGCGTGCAGAAGGGTTTTGATACGCAGTATTTT. It encodes CASSVQKGFDTQYF.

This sequence joins TRBV7-2 and TRBJ2-5; a weak D match, TRBD2 (5 bases). Trimming stripped 0 bases from V and 8 bases from J, with 19 bases between. This CDR3 contains 16 residues. The V gene's germline CDR1 is SGHTA and CDR2 FQGNSA. In nucleotides, the CDR3 is TGTGCCAGCAGCTTAGCGCGGGCTATCGAGGCGCGAACCCAGTACTTC. Amino acids: CASSLARAIEARTQYF.

V usage is TRBV30 and J usage is TRBJ2-7, with TRBD2 as a possible D gene (6 bases). V was clipped by 0 bases and J by 3 bases, with 9 bases between them. Per the germline V gene, CDR1 is GTSNPN and CDR2 is SVGIG (reference sequence). The CDR3 runs 13 residues. The CDR3 region is CAWSVGGNYEQYF. CDR3 DNA: TGTGCCTGGAGTGTCGGAGGGAACTACGAGCAGTACTTC.

To note about this clone: The sample contains more than one DNA sequence encoding this CDR3. The rearrangement joins TRBV27 to TRBJ2-1; 10 bases align to TRBD2. The CDR3 extends over 16 amino acids. Germline V gene sequence: CDR1 MNHEY, CDR2 SMNVEV (reference sequence). With V trimmed by 0 bases and J by 4 bases, 3 bases remained unmatched. The CDR3 sequence: CASSLSLAGAYNEQFF. The CDR3 DNA is TGTGCCAGCAGTTTATCGCTAGCGGGAGCTTACAATGAGCAGTTCTTC.